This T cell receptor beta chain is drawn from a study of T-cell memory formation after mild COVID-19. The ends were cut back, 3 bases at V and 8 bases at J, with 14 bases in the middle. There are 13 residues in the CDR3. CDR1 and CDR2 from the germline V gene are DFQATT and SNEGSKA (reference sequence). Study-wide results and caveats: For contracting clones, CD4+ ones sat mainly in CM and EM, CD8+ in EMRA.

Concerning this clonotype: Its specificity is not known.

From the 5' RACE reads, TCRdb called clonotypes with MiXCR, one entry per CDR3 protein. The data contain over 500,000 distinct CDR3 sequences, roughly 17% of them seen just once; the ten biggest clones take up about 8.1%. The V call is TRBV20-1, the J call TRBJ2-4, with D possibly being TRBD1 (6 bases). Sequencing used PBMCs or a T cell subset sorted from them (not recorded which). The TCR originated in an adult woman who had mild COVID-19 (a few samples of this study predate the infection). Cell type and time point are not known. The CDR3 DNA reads TGCAGTGCTAGTGCAGGGGTGGAAGACATTCAGTACTTC. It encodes CSASAGVEDIQYF.